The 15 T cell receptor beta chains reported below all come from one sample, sequenced in a study of T cells after somatic rescue of genetic block. Clones were sequenced by immunoSEQ multiplex PCR, and TCRdb holds only the in-frame ones, with some missing. The table has roughly 70,000 clones, roughly nine tenths seen once. Sequencing was carried out using peripheral blood mononuclear cells (PBMCs). The receptors derive from a man aged 40-49 years.

The chain uses TRBV13 and TRBJ1-2; 10 nucleotides agree with TRBD1. The V gene's germline CDR1 is PRHDT and CDR2 FYEKMQ (reference sequence). The CDR3 is 15 amino acids. With 1 base clipped from V and 7 bases from J, the junction kept 6 bases outside the gene matches. In DNA, the CDR3 is TGTGCCAGCAGCTTAGTGGGACAGGGGTTTTTTGGCTACACCTTC. Its protein is CASSLVGQGFFGYTF.

J is TRBJ1-4 and V is TRBV7-9; D is perhaps TRBD1 (5 bases). Germline V gene sequence: CDR1 SEHNR, CDR2 FQNEAQ (reference sequence). This CDR3 spans 13 amino acids. Trimming stripped 2 bases from V and 7 bases from J, with 8 bases between. CDR3 in DNA: TGTGCCAGCAGCTTAAGCAGGGCTGAAAAACTGTTTTTT. This encodes CASSLSRAEKLFF.

This sequence joins TRBV7-3 and TRBJ1-2; D might be TRBD1 (6 bases). V was pared by 4 bases and J by 2 bases, with 11 bases between. From germline, CDR1 is SGHTA and CDR2 FQGTGA. This CDR3 has 14 residues. CDR3 amino acids: CASSYRTANYGYTF. Here the CDR3 DNA reads TGTGCCAGCAGCTACCGGACAGCGAACTATGGCTACACCTTC.

This clone occurred once. V and J are TRBV7-9 and TRBJ2-1; D call uncertain. CDR1 and CDR2 (germline): SEHNR, FQNEAQ (reference sequence). This CDR3 is built from 12 residues. The V end was cut by 5 bases, the J end by 6 bases, with 8 bases between. CDR3 in amino acids: CASSPVLNEQFF. The CDR3 DNA sequence: TGTGCCAGCAGCCCTGTACTCAATGAGCAGTTCTTC.

This clone was seen a handful of times. This chain joins TRBV12-5 and TRBJ1-1; D call uncertain. The germline gives CDR1 LGHNT, CDR2 FRNRAP. V lost 0 bases, J lost 6 bases, and 5 bases lay in between. The CDR3 has 12 residues. The CDR3 nucleotides read TGTGCTAGTGGTTTGGTACTTGCTGAAGCTTTCTTT. Protein product: CASGLVLAEAFF.

As DNA, the CDR3 is TGCAGCGTTAAAACCGGCCTCACAGATACGCAGTATTTT. The encoded protein is CSVKTGLTDTQYF. The chain recombines TRBV29-1 with TRBJ2-3; D remains ambiguous. The CDR3 contains 13 residues. CDR1 and CDR2 (germline): SQVTM, ANQGSEA. The ends were cut back, 5 bases at V and 2 bases at J, with 11 bases in the middle.

The V and J genes are TRBV11-2 and TRBJ2-2; D possibly uses TRBD1 or TRBD2 (6 bases each). Germline-derived CDR1 and CDR2 are SGHAT and FQNNGV. Trimming took 6 bases from V and 8 from J, leaving 16 bases between them. This CDR3 spans 14 amino acids. CDR3 in amino acids: CASSLGGLGGELFF. The CDR3 nucleotides read TGTGCCAGCAGTTTGGGGGGCCTAGGTGGGGAGCTGTTTTTT. Complete variable domain (other parts from reference TRBV11-2 and TRBJ2-2): EAGVAQSPRYKIIEKRQSVAFWCNPISGHATLYWYQQILGQGPKLLIQFQNNGVVDDSQLPKDRFSAERLKGVDSTLKIQPAKLEDSAVYLCASSLGGLGGELFFGEGSRLTVL.

The gene calls are TRBV18 and TRBJ2-1, with unresolved D. The CDR3 consists of 15 residues. The V gene's germline CDR1 is KGHSH and CDR2 LQKENI. Deletions cut 3 bases from V and 4 bases from J, with 13 bases between. The CDR3: CASSPSAELYNEQFF. The CDR3 coding sequence is TGTGCCAGCTCACCGTCGGCGGAGTTATACAATGAGCAGTTCTTC.

This chain connects TRBV5-1 to TRBJ1-1, with D unresolved. This CDR3 is built from 14 residues. Germline CDR1 is SGHRS and CDR2 is YFSETQ. With 0 bases removed from V and 8 bases from J, the gap between germline ends came to 14 bases. The CDR3 DNA is TGCGCCAGCAGCTTGGTACCGAGCCTAGGGGAAGCTTTCTTT. As protein: CASSLVPSLGEAFF.

This sequence joins TRBV6-6 and TRBJ2-5; D is unresolved. The germline gives CDR1 MNHNY, CDR2 SVGAGI (reference sequence). V was shortened by 8 bases and J by 3 bases, with 4 bases between the two germline ends. The CDR3 loop spans 10 amino acids. CDR3 sequence reads: CASGEETQYF. The DNA for the CDR3 is TGTGCCAGCGGAGAAGAGACCCAGTACTTC.

This chain uses TRBV7-2 with TRBJ2-5; possibly TRBD1 or TRBD2 for D (6 bases each). Germline V gene sequence: CDR1 SGHTA, CDR2 FQGNSA. The CDR3 spans 17 residues. Deletions cut 5 bases from V and 5 bases from J, with 24 bases between. CDR3 sequence (DNA): TGTGCCAGCAGCCCACTAGGGGGTGTTAGCGGAATTGAGACCCAGTACTTC. Translating it yields CASSPLGGVSGIETQYF.

This chain connects TRBV7-9 to TRBJ2-1; D may match TRBD1 or TRBD2 (5 bases each). Germline CDR1 is SEHNR and CDR2 is FQNEAQ (reference sequence). The CDR3 is made up of 13 amino acids. Trimming removed 8 bases from V and 5 bases from J, with 13 bases in between. The CDR3 DNA reads as TGTGCCAGCTCCGGGACGGTGAACAATGAGCAGTTCTTC. This codes for CASSGTVNNEQFF.

Regarding this clone: Different DNA sequences within this sample yield the same CDR3. This chain connects TRBV18 to TRBJ2-4; TRBD1 matches 11 bases. CDR3 length: 14 residues. The germline CDR1 and CDR2 sequences are KGHSH and LQKENI. The ends lost 1 base at V and 8 bases at J; junction bases unmatched: 1. CDR3 bases: TGTGCCAGCTCACCACGGGGACAGGGGGACATTCAGTACTTC. This encodes CASSPRGQGDIQYF.

The chain recombines TRBV7-2 with TRBJ2-7; TRBD2 aligns across 9 bases. This CDR3 spans 16 amino acids. Trimming took 1 base from V and 5 from J; bases not matched to a gene: 9. Germline CDR1 and CDR2: SGHTA and FQGNSA. CDR3 loop: CASSLGFRGGAHEQYF. Written as DNA, the CDR3 is TGTGCCAGCAGCTTAGGATTCCGCGGGGGGGCCCACGAGCAGTACTTC.

The chain uses TRBV5-1 and TRBJ2-2; TRBD1 aligns across 10 bases. Looked up from germline, CDR1 is SGHRS and CDR2 is YFSETQ. The CDR3 is made up of 14 amino acids. V was pared by 6 bases and J by 5 bases, with 4 bases of the junction left unmatched. As DNA, the CDR3 is TGCGCCAGCAAAATGGACAGGGGGACCGGGGAGCTGTTTTTT. This encodes CASKMDRGTGELFF.